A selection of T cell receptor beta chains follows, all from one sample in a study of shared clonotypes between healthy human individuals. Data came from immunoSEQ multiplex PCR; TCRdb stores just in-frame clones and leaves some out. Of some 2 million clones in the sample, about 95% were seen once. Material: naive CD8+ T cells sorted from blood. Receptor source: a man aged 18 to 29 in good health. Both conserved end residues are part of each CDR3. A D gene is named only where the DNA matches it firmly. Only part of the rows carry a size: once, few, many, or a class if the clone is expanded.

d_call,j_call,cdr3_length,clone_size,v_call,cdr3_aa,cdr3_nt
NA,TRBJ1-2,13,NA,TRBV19,CASSAQAGYGYTF,TGTGCCAGTAGTGCCCAGGCTGGCTATGGCTACACCTTC
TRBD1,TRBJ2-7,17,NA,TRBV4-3,CASSPRISGQGSHEQYF,TGCGCCAGCAGCCCTCGAATCTCGGGACAGGGCTCCCACGAGCAGTACTTC
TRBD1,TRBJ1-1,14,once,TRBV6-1,CASSAKGQGTEAFF,TGTGCCAGCAGTGCCAAAGGACAGGGCACTGAAGCTTTCTTT
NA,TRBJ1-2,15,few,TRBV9,CASSTVGGGDDGYTF,TGTGCCAGCAGCACCGTAGGAGGAGGGGACGATGGCTACACCTTC
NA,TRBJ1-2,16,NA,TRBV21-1,CASSKAPYRGTHGYTF,TGTGCCAGCAGCAAAGCACCCTACAGGGGGACCCATGGCTACACCTTC
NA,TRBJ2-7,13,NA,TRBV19,CASLGGPRDEQYF,TGTGCCAGCTTAGGGGGTCCCCGGGACGAGCAGTACTTC
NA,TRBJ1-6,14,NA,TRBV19,CASSPSSNNSPLHF,TGTGCCAGTAGTCCAAGCTCGAATAATTCACCCCTCCACTTT
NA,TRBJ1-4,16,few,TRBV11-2,CASSYSEPEANEKLFF,TGTGCCAGCAGCTACTCCGAACCGGAGGCTAATGAAAAACTGTTTTTT
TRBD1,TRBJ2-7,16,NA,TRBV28,CASRPHPGTGAYEQYF,TGTGCCAGCAGACCTCACCCCGGGACAGGGGCCTACGAGCAGTACTTC
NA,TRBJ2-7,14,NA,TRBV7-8,CASSPMYREEEQYF,TGTGCCAGCAGCCCCATGTACAGGGAGGAGGAGCAGTACTTC
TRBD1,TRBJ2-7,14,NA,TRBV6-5,CASSYGQGSYEQYF,TGTGCCAGCAGTTACGGACAGGGCTCCTACGAGCAGTACTTC
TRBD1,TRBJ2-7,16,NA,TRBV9,CASSVGGTGTSYEQYF,TGTGCCAGCAGCGTAGGAGGGACAGGGACCTCCTACGAGCAGTACTTC
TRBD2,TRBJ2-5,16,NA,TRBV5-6,CASSLELAGVLETQYF,TGTGCCAGCAGCTTGGAGCTAGCGGGAGTGTTAGAGACCCAGTACTTC
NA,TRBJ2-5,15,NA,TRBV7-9,CASSSLAFLSETQYF,TGTGCCAGCAGCTCGCTAGCGTTTCTCTCAGAGACCCAGTACTTC